This record covers a single T cell receptor (beta chain). Per the study methods: Reference gene primer amplification gave nucleated cell count estimates. Sequencing used immunoSEQ multiplex PCR; TCRdb keeps in-frame clones, though not all of them. V, J and clone size are taken as reported in that table, and D and trimming were inferred from the DNA itself. The sample lists about 220,000 clones; roughly 80% were seen once. This CDR3 is built from 18 residues. V gave up 0 bases and J gave up 2 bases; unmatched junction bases: 9. Germline CDR1 reads SGHKS; CDR2 reads YYEKEE (reference sequence). Patients of the Seattle cohort, enrolled during active infection, were followed longitudinally. The sample is drawn from a study of blood T cell repertoires in COVID-19. Study summary: COVID-19 samples collected from the United States, Italy and Spain covered acute and convalescent phases. Sample material is recorded as cDNA or gDNA derived from T cells, B-cell-depleted T cells, or PBMCs.

The TCR comes from a woman older than 75 with COVID-19, enrolled during active disease. V usage is TRBV5-5 and J usage is TRBJ2-7, with TRBD2 matching over 12 bases. Sequencing input: peripheral blood. The CDR3 region has the DNA TGTGCCAGCAGCTTGGCATCTCTAGCGGGAGGGTTTACCTACGAGCAGTACTTC. Translated: CASSLASLAGGFTYEQYF.